The entry below gives a single T cell receptor beta chain sequence along with its context. Its cognate antigen has yet to be identified. The cohort was made up of approximately 700 healthy bone marrow donors. All cohort members were sampled while nominally healthy, although unrecorded immune exposures were likely present. The donor tested CMV seronegative and was one of the 352 seronegative cohort members. Each donor provided a peripheral blood sample, and peripheral blood mononuclear cells were used for TCR beta sequencing. Genomic DNA was extracted from the blood cell samples with the Qiagen DNeasy Blood Extraction Kit. This entry belongs to a study of cytomegalovirus exposure and HLA in healthy donors (TCRdb year 2017). Regarding the study in general: In an earlier analysis of fewer than 750 of the donors, 276 Gb of sequence data and some 100 million unique TCR beta sequences from 150 million to 200 million T cells were reported. Donor age, sex, ethnicity and CMV serostatus were collected together with the repertoire data. All discovery cohort repertoires had been generated on a single sequencing platform. A later genetic analysis used genome-wide SNP genotypes for about three fifths of the 666 donors, treating that subset as a discovery cohort. An earlier analysis of 587 of the donors applied high-throughput TCR beta sequencing to assess whether each TCR beta V gene segment acted as functional or pseudogenic. To study patterns of TCR occurrence, a later analysis re-analyzed previously published TCR beta repertoires from 500 to 850 donors and added high-resolution HLA genotyping. The T cell repertoires of 666 subjects were profiled by immunosequencing and related to cytomegalovirus serostatus. Rather than using new phenotypic data, the later analysis identified candidate immune exposures from TCR beta sequences and from how often those sequences occurred across donors. Both class I and class II loci were covered by HLA typing, at four-digit resolution. To predict cytomegalovirus infection status, the study combined high-throughput TCR immunosequencing, statistical association of individual TCRs with disease status, and machine learning. The study was designed to test whether signatures of past pathogen exposure could be identified by cataloging public T cell receptors. Of the 300 to 450 genotyped donors, roughly 80% were placed in the genetic ancestry cluster associated with self-reported Caucasian donors. Four or five DR-DQ haplotypes were handled as single units for association and clustering, since linkage in the cohort was strong. In addition to the first cohort of hundreds of subjects, a separate validation cohort of 130 or so different subjects was used. On average, roughly 240,000 unique TCR beta nucleotide sequences were sequenced per donor among a few hundred genotyped donors of the cohort, with roughly 19% of those sequences being non-productive. An early release covering 550 to 650 HLA-typed donors comprised about 300 gigabases of sequencing data and 85 million to 100 million unique TCR sequences. The number of donors typed differed by locus, with about 629-630 for A, B, C, DRB1 and DQB1, around 520 for DQA1, about 610 for DPA1, and roughly 450 for DPB1. Study-level results and caveats: A later analysis found that most CMV-associated TCR beta chains appeared HLA-restricted, with HLA associations seemingly driven largely by CMV exposure. Most TCR sequences were observed very rarely across donors, whereas some public TCRs were present in many individuals. In a later genetic analysis, a missense DCLRE1C variant was associated with V-gene and J-gene trimming of TCR beta chains, and the association was replicated in an independent cohort. According to a later analysis, TCR association rates differed among HLA loci, with DRB1 alleles showing the most associated TCRs and HLA-C alleles showing the fewest. In a later analysis, several top co-occurrence clusters were reported to appear linked to parvovirus B19, influenza, CMV and Epstein-Barr virus. This cohort had only TCR beta chains sequenced, and the lack of alpha or paired-chain data limited which features could be detected. The sequencing pipeline was judged likely to have produced a cluster of highly shared sequence variants as a technical artifact. Linkage disequilibrium might explain the correlated functional status among segregating V segments, but an unknown experimental factor could not be ruled out. Because HLA typing was missing for some donors at each locus, association tests included only the typed subset. An earlier analysis of around 600 of the donors showed that most TCR beta V segments appeared in productive rearrangements either about 90% or about 30% of the time, which broadly matched IMGT annotations. A total of around 150 TCR beta chains were listed by the study as associated with cytomegalovirus. Some IMGT-functional V segments, including TRBV6-2 and TRBV6-3, could not be told apart with the 87-base-pair reads, so those segments were excluded. A further reported finding was that TCR beta sequences accurately predicted the HLA-A and HLA-B alleles for most subjects in the first cohort. According to the authors, the approach could potentially be generalized to other disease states and immunological phenotypes. Roughly uniform sequencing depth across donors was assumed in presence/absence analyses, although this assumption may not hold. Compared with the approximately 670-donor mean, donors in an Asian-associated ancestry cluster had fewer N-insertions in productive TCRs, according to a later genetic analysis. Cytomegalovirus status was reported to be diagnosed by the classifier with high specificity and sensitivity in both the original and validation cohorts. A few of the identified cytomegalovirus-associated TCR beta chains were confirmed in vitro to be specific for cytomegalovirus antigens. In a later analysis, 16,951 TCR beta sequences were associated with specific HLA alleles at a false discovery rate of 0.05. CMV serostatus was the only immune exposure information available for the cohort. Assigning TCR associations to individual alleles was difficult when HLA alleles, especially DR and DQ, strongly co-occurred. The earlier analysis of approximately 590 of the donors excluded 15 to 20 rarely observed V segments, including chromosome 9 orphons, because counts were too low. Compared with equally common non-associated chains, HLA-associated TCR beta chains in a later analysis were more clonally expanded and had lower generation probabilities.

Library generation was performed with the immunoSEQ multiplex PCR assay. For the multiplex PCR, a mixture combining 60 forward primers for TCR Vbeta segments and 13 reverse primers for TCR Jbeta segments was used. The CDR3 region of rearranged TCR beta genes was amplified from genomic DNA by a multiplex PCR assay. The Illumina HiSeq System was used to sequence the amplified TCR beta libraries as 87-base-pair reads. The source study handled its data this way. In a later analysis, some 80 million unique TCR beta chains were counted across the approximately 640 repertoires, and around 10 million of these chains were shared by at least two donors. Raw reads were error-corrected and collapsed into unique sequences with a nearest-neighbor algorithm that merged closely related sequences to remove PCR and sequencing errors. CDR3 sequences were aligned to IMGT reference sequences to assign V, D and J gene segments. Each retained sequence needed at least a six-nucleotide match to both a V gene segment and a J gene segment. Rearrangements were called productive when the CDR3 lacked stop codons and stayed in frame with V and J; all others were non-productive. Following IMGT convention, CDR3 was defined as the stretch from the second conserved V-encoded cysteine to the conserved J-encoded phenylalanine. The earlier analysis of approximately 590 of the donors excluded any sequence lacking an unambiguous match to a single V gene segment. In an earlier analysis of roughly 600 of the donors, a V segment was called functional when productive rearrangements were above 56.7%, and segregating when the standard deviation between donors exceeded 5%. A statistical classification framework was built to diagnose cytomegalovirus status from the catalog of TCR beta chain sequences. In a later analysis, V and J genes were assigned by comparing TCR nucleotide sequences against IMGT/GENE-DB human TR gene sequences. A later analysis assigned CDR3 sequences and most-parsimonious VDJ recombination scenarios with the TCRdist pipeline. In a later analysis, every TCR beta chain was defined by the combination of its CDR3 amino acid sequence and its V-gene family, and reads without a unique V-gene family were dropped. To address suspected cross-contamination and a sequencing artifact, a later analysis removed approximately 600 highly shared, low-generation-probability nucleotide sequences. A later analysis calculated a clonal expansion index for each public chain from normalized within-repertoire ranks of inferred template counts. In a later analysis, generation probabilities were computed using a VDJ recombination model fitted to out-of-frame rearrangements, and the results were checked against IGoR. In a later analysis, TCR-TCR, TCR-HLA and TCR-CMV co-occurrence was scored with hypergeometric tests, and a repertoire-size bias correction was applied to TCR pairs. To estimate false discovery rates, a later analysis permuted the HLA or CMV assignments 20 times. A later analysis grouped co-occurring TCRs with DBSCAN, adding TCRdist sequence similarity when clustering within HLA-allele-positive subsets. For co-occurrence clustering, repertoires with fewer than 30,000 or more than 120,000 public chains were excluded, along with five repertoires with anomalous nucleotide sharing. TCRdb carries this immuneACCESS record with in-frame sequences only. Its versions omit some clonotypes, under half of them owing to an unresolved V gene in the studies checked, with the rest unexplained. The D gene and trimming were derived from the DNA, and the V and J assignments and clone size from that table. This sample's clone table shows 100,000 to 150,000 clones. Jointly, the top ten make up 2.2% of the sample.

At the junction V is shortened by 5 bases and J by 4 bases; bases outside the gene matches: 3. Counted from cysteine to phenylalanine, this CDR3 has 13 amino acids. The DNA shown is the 39-base CDR3, in frame from base 1. Looking up the germline V gene yields CDR1 MDHEN and CDR2 SYDVKM. The chain uses TRBV28 and TRBJ1-2; 8 of the junction bases match TRBD1. This receptor was identified in a man aged 40-55 years in good health and CMV-seronegative. The sample comprised PBMCs. The CDR3 amino acid sequence is: CASSRGTGYGYTF. At the DNA level, the sequence is TGTGCCAGCAGTCGTGGGACAGGCTATGGCTACACCTTC.